This T cell receptor beta chain was obtained from a study of blood T cells in healthy people across ages. Study-wide results and limits: When one million T cells were used, diversity estimates were thought to be underestimates.

Of note for this clonotype: Its antigen is unidentified.

A second PCR of about 6 to 12 cycles used a sample-barcoded 5' primer and a J-beta primer mix. TCRdb independently ran MiXCR on the 5' RACE reads; one entry per CDR3 protein. Of fewer than 650,000 distinct CDR3 sequences in the sample, about 25% are singletons; the top ten hold 3% to 4.5%. This CDR3 region has 12 residues. Germline values: CDR1 SEHNR, CDR2 FQNEAQ (reference sequence). V was shortened by 2 bases and J by 5 bases, with 6 bases between the two germline ends. The data were also submitted as part of a second study, on T cells of mothers and their children.

The chain combines TRBV7-9 with TRBJ2-5; no clear D. Source material: blood. This receptor was identified in a boy between 2 and 10 years old in good health. The CDR3 DNA sequence: TGTGCCAGCAGCTTACACCCGGAGACCCAGTACTTC. As protein: CASSLHPETQYF.